Below are 2 T cell receptor beta chains sequenced from a single sample in a study of CD8 T cells in ankylosing spondylitis. Findings of the study overall: Characteristic of ankylosing spondylitis blood, it appeared, was a TCR beta motif comprising 7 to 9 highly homologous variants.

MiXCR was run by TCRdb on the 5' RACE reads, yielding one entry per CDR3 protein. The sample has under 850,000 distinct CDR3 sequences, over 15% seen once; the top ten hold under 20%. These receptors' antigens are unknown. Material: blood, either unsorted or a sorted T cell fraction (not recorded which). Receptor source: a male donor with ankylosing spondylitis.

The chain combines TRBV7-8 with TRBJ2-3; 7 bases are a match to TRBD2. With V trimmed by 5 bases and J by 5 bases, 13 bases remained unmatched. Per the germline V gene, CDR1 is SGHVS and CDR2 is FQNEAQ. CDR3 length equals 16 residues. CDR3 nucleotide sequence: TGTGCCAGCAGCCGCCGGACTAGTTTTAGGGAAGATACGCAGTATTTT. This codes for CASSRRTSFREDTQYF.

The CDR3 DNA reads as TGTGCCAGCAGCCCTTCCACAGGGGAAGGAAACACCATATATTTT. It codes for CASSPSTGEGNTIYF. The J gene is TRBJ1-3, the V gene TRBV4-2; 7 nucleotides align to TRBD1. Trimming took 4 bases from V and 4 from J; bases not matched to a gene: 7. Germline V CDR1 and CDR2: LGHNA, YNFKEQ. The CDR3 is 15 amino acids.